The T cell receptor beta chain described here comes from a study of shared clonotypes between healthy human individuals. Study-level background: CD8 memory received one plate per donor, CD8 naive two, CD4 memory three and CD4 naive three.

J lost 6 bases, V lost 2 bases, and 8 bases had no gene match. CDR1 and CDR2 (germline): SEHNR, FQNEAQ (reference sequence). This CDR3 has 17 amino acids. Profiling relied on immunoSEQ multiplex PCR, and the TCRdb table lists in-frame clones only, not all of them. The repertoire includes about 2 million clones, roughly 95% of them detected once, and about 1.1% sits in the top ten. Findings and caveats of the study: Naive subsets tended to show greater estimated richness than memory subsets.

Comment on this clone: Antigen unknown.

CD8 cells classed as naive were CD45RO-negative and positively selected for CCR7, excluding terminally differentiated effector memory CD45RA+ cells. The material sequenced was naive CD8+ T cells sorted from blood. The chain carries TRBV7-9 and TRBJ1-6; 9 bases match TRBD1. This TCR came from a man in his late teens or twenties in good health. CDR3: CASSLTPDRGSNSPLHF. CDR3 in DNA: TGTGCCAGCAGCTTAACTCCGGACAGGGGCAGTAATTCACCCCTCCACTTT.